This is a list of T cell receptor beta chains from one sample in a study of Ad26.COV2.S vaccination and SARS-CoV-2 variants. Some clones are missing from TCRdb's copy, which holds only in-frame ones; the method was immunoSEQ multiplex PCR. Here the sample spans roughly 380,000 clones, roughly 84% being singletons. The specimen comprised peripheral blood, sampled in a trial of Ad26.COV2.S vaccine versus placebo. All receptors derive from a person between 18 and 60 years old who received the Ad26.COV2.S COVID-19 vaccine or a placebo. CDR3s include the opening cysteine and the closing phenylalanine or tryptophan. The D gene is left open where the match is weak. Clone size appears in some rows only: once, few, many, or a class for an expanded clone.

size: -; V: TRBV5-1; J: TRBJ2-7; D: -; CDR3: CASSTGSYEQYF; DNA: TGCGCCAGCAGCACAGGGTCCTACGAGCAGTACTTC
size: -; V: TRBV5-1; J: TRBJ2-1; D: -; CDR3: CASSEKFRAPSSYNEQFF; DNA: TGCGCCAGCAGCGAAAAATTTAGGGCCCCGAGCTCCTACAATGAGCAGTTCTTC
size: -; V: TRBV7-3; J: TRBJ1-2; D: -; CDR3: CASSLVGLDGYTF; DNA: TGTGCCAGCAGCTTAGTGGGTTTGGATGGCTACACCTTC
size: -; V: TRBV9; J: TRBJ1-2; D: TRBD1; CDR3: CASSGGANYGYTF; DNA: TGTGCCAGCTCAGGGGGCGCGAACTATGGCTACACCTTC
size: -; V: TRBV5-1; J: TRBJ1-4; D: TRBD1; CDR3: CASSLGGTDEKLFF; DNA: TGCGCCAGCAGCTTGGGAGGGACAGATGAAAAACTGTTTTTT
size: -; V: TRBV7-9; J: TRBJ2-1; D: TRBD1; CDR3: CASSHDRAPYNEQFF; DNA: TGTGCCAGCAGCCACGACAGGGCACCATACAATGAGCAGTTCTTC
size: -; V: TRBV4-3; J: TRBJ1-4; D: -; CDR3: CASSQVGGRLFF; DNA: TGCGCCAGCAGCCAAGTCGGCGGACGACTGTTTTTT
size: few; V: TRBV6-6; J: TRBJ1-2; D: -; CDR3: CASRDSMGADYGYTF; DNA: TGTGCCAGCAGGGACTCTATGGGCGCCGACTATGGCTACACCTTC
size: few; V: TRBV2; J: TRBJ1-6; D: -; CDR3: CASSQGENSPLHF; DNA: TGTGCCTCGTCCCAGGGTGAGAATTCACCCCTCCACTTT
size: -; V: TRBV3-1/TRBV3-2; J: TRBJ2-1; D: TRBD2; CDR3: CASSPTAGGFYNEQFF; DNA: TGTGCCAGCAGCCCCACAGCGGGGGGATTCTACAATGAGCAGTTCTTC
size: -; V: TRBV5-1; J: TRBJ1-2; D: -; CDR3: CASSLSGDDYGYTF; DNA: TGCGCCAGCAGCTTGAGTGGGGATGACTATGGCTACACCTTC
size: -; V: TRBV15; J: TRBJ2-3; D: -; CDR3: CATPPGTDTQYF; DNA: TGTGCCACTCCCCCCGGGACAGATACGCAGTATTTT
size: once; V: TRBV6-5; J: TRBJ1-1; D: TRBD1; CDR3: CASTQSRGLNTEAFF; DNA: TGTGCCAGCACCCAGAGCAGGGGGCTTAACACTGAAGCTTTCTTT
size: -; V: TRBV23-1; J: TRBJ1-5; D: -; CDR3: CATRGTADQPQHF; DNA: TGCGCCACCAGAGGAACAGCCGATCAGCCCCAGCATTTT
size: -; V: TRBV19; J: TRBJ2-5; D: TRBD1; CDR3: CASSAPGQVHKTQYF; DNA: TGTGCCAGTAGTGCTCCGGGACAGGTTCACAAGACCCAGTACTTC
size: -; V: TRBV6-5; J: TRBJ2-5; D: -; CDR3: CASRPQVNVQETQYF; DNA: TGTGCCAGCAGGCCCCAGGTGAATGTGCAAGAGACCCAGTACTTC
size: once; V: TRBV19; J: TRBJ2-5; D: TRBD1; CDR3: CASSSPGQHQETQYF; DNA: TGTGCCAGTAGTTCGCCGGGACAGCACCAAGAGACCCAGTACTTC
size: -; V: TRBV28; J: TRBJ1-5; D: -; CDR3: CASRRTEAQPQHF; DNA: TGTGCCAGCAGAAGGACAGAGGCACAGCCCCAGCATTTT
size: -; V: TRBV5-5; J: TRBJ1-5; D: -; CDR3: CASSLEYSNQPQHF; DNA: TGTGCCAGCAGCCTCGAATATAGCAATCAGCCCCAGCATTTT
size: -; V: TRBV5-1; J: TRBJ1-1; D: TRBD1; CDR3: CASSLEGDSTEAFF; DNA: TGCGCCAGCAGCTTGGAGGGGGACAGCACTGAAGCTTTCTTT
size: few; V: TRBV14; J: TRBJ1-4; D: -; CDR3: CASSQEAGFGEKLFF; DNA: TGTGCCAGCAGCCAAGAAGCGGGGTTTGGTGAAAAACTGTTTTTT
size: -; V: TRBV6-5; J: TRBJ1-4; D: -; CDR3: CATEGVSREKLFF; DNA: TGTGCCACCGAGGGGGTATCCAGAGAAAAACTGTTTTTT
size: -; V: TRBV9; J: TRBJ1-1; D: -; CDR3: CASSEGDGETEAFF; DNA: TGTGCCAGCAGCGAGGGTGACGGAGAGACTGAAGCTTTCTTT
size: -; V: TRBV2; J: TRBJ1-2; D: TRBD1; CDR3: CASRRQGRRDGYTF; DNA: TGTGCCAGCAGAAGACAGGGGAGAAGGGATGGCTACACCTTC
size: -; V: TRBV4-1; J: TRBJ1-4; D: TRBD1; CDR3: CASTDRVYEKLFF; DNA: TGCGCCAGCACGGACAGGGTATACGAAAAACTGTTTTTT
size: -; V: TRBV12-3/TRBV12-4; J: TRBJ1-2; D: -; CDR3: CASSPGRPDGYTF; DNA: TGTGCCAGCAGTCCCGGGAGGCCGGATGGCTACACCTTC
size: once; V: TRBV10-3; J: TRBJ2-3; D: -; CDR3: CAISDNFQEATDTQYF; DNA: TGTGCCATCAGTGATAACTTCCAGGAGGCTACAGATACGCAGTATTTT
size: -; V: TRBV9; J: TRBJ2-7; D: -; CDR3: CASSVGRDSYEQYF; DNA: TGTGCCAGCAGCGTCGGACGGGACTCCTACGAGCAGTACTTC
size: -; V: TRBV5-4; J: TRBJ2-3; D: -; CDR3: CASSFDSRADTQYF; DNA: TGTGCCAGCAGCTTTGACAGTCGAGCAGATACGCAGTATTTT
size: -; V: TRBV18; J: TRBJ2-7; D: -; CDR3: CASSPERGAYEQYF; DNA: TGTGCCAGCTCACCCGAGAGGGGGGCCTACGAGCAGTACTTC
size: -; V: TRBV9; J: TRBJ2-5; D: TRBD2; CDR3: CASSVRAGRGQETQYF; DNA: TGTGCCAGCAGCGTGAGGGCGGGGCGGGGGCAAGAGACCCAGTACTTC
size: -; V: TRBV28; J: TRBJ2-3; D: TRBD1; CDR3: CASSSFLTGVRTDTQYF; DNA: TGTGCCAGCAGTTCCTTCTTGACAGGGGTAAGGACAGATACGCAGTATTTT
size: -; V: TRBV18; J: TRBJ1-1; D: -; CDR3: CASSPGRQNTEAFF; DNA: TGTGCCAGCTCACCAGGACGACAGAACACTGAAGCTTTCTTT
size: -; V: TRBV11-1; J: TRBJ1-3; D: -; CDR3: CASSFTGNTIYF; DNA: TGTGCCAGCAGCTTCACTGGAAACACCATATATTTT
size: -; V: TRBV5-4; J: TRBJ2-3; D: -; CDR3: CASSFDRSTDTQYF; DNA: TGTGCCAGCAGCTTCGACAGGAGCACAGATACGCAGTATTTT
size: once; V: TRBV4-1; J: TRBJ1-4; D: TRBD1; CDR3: CASSQGQGATNEKLFF; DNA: TGCGCCAGCAGTCAGGGACAGGGCGCAACTAATGAAAAACTGTTTTTT
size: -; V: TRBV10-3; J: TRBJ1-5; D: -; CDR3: CAISDQGGSQPQHF; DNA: TGTGCCATCAGTGATCAAGGGGGGTCCCAGCCCCAGCATTTT
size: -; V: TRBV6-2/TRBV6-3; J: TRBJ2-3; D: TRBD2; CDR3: CASSLPLSGGPTDTQYF; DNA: TGTGCCAGCAGCCTCCCCCTTAGCGGGGGCCCCACAGATACGCAGTATTTT
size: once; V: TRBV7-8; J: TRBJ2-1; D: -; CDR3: CASSPTGLSYNEQFF; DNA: TGTGCCAGCAGCCCAACAGGTCTCTCCTACAATGAGCAGTTCTTC
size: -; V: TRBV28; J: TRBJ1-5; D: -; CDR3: CASSLITFRGDQPQHF; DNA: TGTGCCAGCAGTTTAATAACGTTTCGGGGGGATCAGCCCCAGCATTTT
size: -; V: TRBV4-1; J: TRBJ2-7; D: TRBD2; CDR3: CASSQVLAGAYEQYF; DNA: TGCGCCAGCAGCCAAGTTCTAGCGGGGGCCTACGAGCAGTACTTC
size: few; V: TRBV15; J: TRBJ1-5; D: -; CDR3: CATAREPHSNQPQHF; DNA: TGTGCCACCGCCCGGGAGCCCCATAGCAATCAGCCCCAGCATTTT
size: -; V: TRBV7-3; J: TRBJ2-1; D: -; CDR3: CASSLTRESFNNEQFF; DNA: TGTGCCAGCAGCTTAACAAGGGAGAGTTTTAACAATGAGCAGTTCTTC
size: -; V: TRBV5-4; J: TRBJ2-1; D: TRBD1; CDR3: CASSFGRGYNEQFF; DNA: TGTGCCAGCAGCTTTGGCAGGGGGTACAATGAGCAGTTCTTC